This passage covers 4 T cell receptor beta chains from one sample sequenced in a study of T cells in tuberculosis. The data were produced by immunoSEQ multiplex PCR, yet TCRdb's version contains in-frame clones alone and is incomplete. The sample records around 25,000 clones, roughly 92% being singletons. The sequencing input was PBMCs. These TCRs come from a donor between 10 and 35 years old with latent tuberculosis or without tuberculosis infection. Some clones in this sample may be carry-over from other donors' samples.

This chain connects TRBV6-5 to TRBJ1-3, with D tentatively TRBD1 (5 bases). The V gene lost 6 bases and the J gene lost 0 bases, with 12 bases spanning the gap. The CDR3 is 15 residues long. Germline lookup yields CDR1 MNHEY and CDR2 SVGAGI. As DNA, the CDR3 is TGTGCCAGCAGGTCCGCAGGGTCCTCTGGAAACACCATATATTTT. Translating it yields CASRSAGSSGNTIYF.

The table lists this clone with a count of one. The chain uses TRBV25-1 and TRBJ2-1, with D maybe TRBD1 (5 bases). Looked up from germline, CDR1 is MGHDK and CDR2 is SYGVNS. The CDR3 loop spans 13 amino acids. V was trimmed by 3 bases and J by 6 bases, leaving 9 bases between them. CDR3 amino acids: CASSERQINEQFF. The CDR3 DNA sequence: TGTGCCAGCAGTGAGCGACAGATCAATGAGCAGTTCTTC.

This sequence joins TRBV7-2 and TRBJ2-5, with a possible D match to TRBD2 (6 bases). Germline V lookup: CDR1 SGHTA, CDR2 FQGNSA. This CDR3 comprises 15 residues. Trimming took 4 bases from V and 0 from J, leaving 12 bases between them. The chain's CDR3 is CASSSRREYQETQYF. The CDR3 DNA follows: TGTGCCAGCAGCTCTCGCCGGGAGTACCAAGAGACCCAGTACTTC.

This clone has just one count. CDR3 sequence (DNA): TGTGCCAGCAGCGTAGGGGCGGGGACCTACGAGCAGTACTTC. It is translated as CASSVGAGTYEQYF. The chain uses TRBV9 and TRBJ2-7; D perhaps matches TRBD2 (6 bases). The length of the CDR3 is 14 residues. Germline lookup yields CDR1 SGDLS and CDR2 YYNGEE. Trimming left V 0 bases short and J 2 bases short, with 9 bases between.